This TCR beta chain was profiled in a study of cytomegalovirus exposure and HLA in healthy donors. The overall study: Earlier sequencing of 150 million to 200 million T cells yielded 100 million to 140 million unique TCR beta sequences.

Trimming took 7 bases from V and 9 from J, leaving 17 bases between them. The CDR3 is 13 amino acids. Germline V gene lookup returns CDR1 LNHDA and CDR2 SQIVND (reference sequence). The primer mix had 60 Vbeta and 13 Jbeta primers. Method: immunoSEQ multiplex PCR; TCRdb's copy keeps in-frame clones and lacks some. The data show 150,000 to 200,000 clones, with about 81% seen just once and roughly 2% held by the top ten. Details on this clone: Its antigen is undetermined.

General study findings and limits: A missense DCLRE1C variant was associated with V- and J-gene trimming of TCR beta chains in a later analysis, and an independent cohort replicated the association. Cytomegalovirus-associated status was assigned to about 150 TCR beta chains. TCR beta V segments were, for the most part, productive about 87% or about 30% of the time in an earlier analysis.

This chain uses TRBV19 with TRBJ2-3; no firm D call. The TCR was taken from a woman aged 18-29 years in good health and CMV-seropositive. Material for sequencing was PBMCs. DNA of the CDR3: TGTGCCAGTAATAGCAACCCCTCCGAAACGCAGTATTTT. Its translation is CASNSNPSETQYF.